This T cell receptor (beta chain) was captured by sequencing in a study of blood T cell repertoires in COVID-19. Study-wide background: In each case, the material was cDNA or gDNA derived from T cells, B-cell-depleted T cells, or PBMCs.

CDR1 and CDR2 (germline): MDHEN, SYDVKM. With 5 bases removed from V and 8 bases from J, the gap between germline ends came to 21 bases. The CDR3 covers 16 residues. In the original processing: For nucleated cells, counts were estimated from reference gene primer amplification. Produced via immunoSEQ multiplex PCR; TCRdb's table is partial and in-frame only. That table is the source of V, J and clone size, and D and trimming were worked out from the DNA. The sample has about 310,000 clones, around 87% seen once. The rearrangement links TRBV28 to TRBJ1-4; D might be TRBD1 (6 bases). The TCR was taken from a woman aged 50 to 65 who had recovered from COVID-19. Sequenced sample: peripheral blood. The CDR3 sequence is CASSGDQQGEREKLFF. The CDR3 bases are TGTGCCAGCAGTGGCGACCAACAGGGCGAGAGGGAAAAACTGTTTTTT.